The rows below give T cell receptor beta chains drawn from one sample of a study of shared clonotypes between healthy human individuals. Profiling relied on immunoSEQ multiplex PCR, and the TCRdb table lists in-frame clones only, not all of them. The sample contains 2 million to 2.5 million clones, just over 90% of which appear only once. Sequenced: naive CD4+ T cells from PBMCs. These receptors were taken from a man aged 18-30 years in good health. Some clones in this sample may be carry-over from other donors' samples. The CDR3 runs from the conserved cysteine through the conserved F or W. D genes are given only for firm matches. Where a row states a size, it is once, few, many or the class of an expanded clone; other rows omit it.

abundance: -
v_gene: TRBV6-6
d_gene: -
j_gene: TRBJ2-1
CDR3aa: CASSYSDARNEQFF
CDR3nt: TGTGCCAGCAGTTACTCGGACGCGAGGAATGAGCAGTTCTTC

abundance: once
v_gene: TRBV6-6
d_gene: -
j_gene: TRBJ1-3
CDR3aa: CASSYVHGNTIYF
CDR3nt: TGTGCCAGCAGTTACGTACATGGAAACACCATATATTTT

abundance: -
v_gene: TRBV28
d_gene: TRBD1
j_gene: TRBJ1-5
CDR3aa: CASSLEPGQGARQPQHF
CDR3nt: TGTGCCAGCAGTTTAGAACCGGGACAGGGGGCTAGGCAGCCCCAGCATTTT

abundance: -
v_gene: TRBV18
d_gene: -
j_gene: TRBJ2-1
CDR3aa: CASSPPKTPSSYNEQFF
CDR3nt: TGTGCCAGCTCACCACCCAAAACACCAAGCTCCTACAATGAGCAGTTCTTC

abundance: -
v_gene: TRBV19
d_gene: -
j_gene: TRBJ2-7
CDR3aa: CASSRDGWSVSEQYF
CDR3nt: TGTGCCAGTAGTAGGGACGGGTGGTCCGTTAGCGAGCAGTACTTC

abundance: once
v_gene: TRBV6-6
d_gene: TRBD2
j_gene: TRBJ2-3
CDR3aa: CASSYTGTSFTDTQYF
CDR3nt: TGTGCCAGCAGTTACACGGGGACTAGCTTCACAGATACGCAGTATTTT

abundance: -
v_gene: TRBV5-5
d_gene: -
j_gene: TRBJ2-3
CDR3aa: CASSRVAYTDTQYF
CDR3nt: TGTGCCAGCAGCCGGGTAGCGTACACAGATACGCAGTATTTT

abundance: -
v_gene: TRBV5-4
d_gene: -
j_gene: TRBJ1-2
CDR3aa: CASSSGAQEVGGYTF
CDR3nt: TGTGCCAGCAGCTCGGGAGCGCAAGAGGTAGGAGGCTACACCTTC

abundance: -
v_gene: TRBV4-1
d_gene: -
j_gene: TRBJ2-4
CDR3aa: CASSQAESRTAGIQYF
CDR3nt: TGCGCCAGCAGCCAAGCTGAGTCGAGGACGGCGGGCATTCAGTACTTC

abundance: once
v_gene: TRBV10-3
d_gene: -
j_gene: TRBJ2-1
CDR3aa: CAISELRANYNEQFF
CDR3nt: TGTGCCATCAGTGAGCTGCGAGCAAACTACAATGAGCAGTTCTTC

abundance: once
v_gene: TRBV11-3
d_gene: TRBD2
j_gene: TRBJ2-1
CDR3aa: CASSSTRGVLAGTNEQFF
CDR3nt: TGTGCCAGCAGCTCTACCCGTGGGGTACTAGCGGGAACCAATGAGCAGTTCTTC

abundance: once
v_gene: TRBV5-1
d_gene: -
j_gene: TRBJ2-1
CDR3aa: CASSLGGPNEQFF
CDR3nt: TGCGCCAGCAGCTTGGGGGGTCCCAATGAGCAGTTCTTC

abundance: -
v_gene: TRBV5-1
d_gene: TRBD2
j_gene: TRBJ2-1
CDR3aa: CASSSQTSGGSWNEQFF
CDR3nt: TGCGCCAGCAGCTCTCAGACTAGCGGGGGGAGCTGGAATGAGCAGTTCTTC

abundance: -
v_gene: TRBV7-3
d_gene: -
j_gene: TRBJ2-2
CDR3aa: CASSPGGGTGELFF
CDR3nt: TGTGCCAGCAGCCCCGGAGGGGGCACCGGGGAGCTGTTTTTT

abundance: few
v_gene: TRBV10-1
d_gene: TRBD2
j_gene: TRBJ2-2
CDR3aa: CASSWSGRPTGELFF
CDR3nt: TGCGCCAGCAGTTGGAGCGGGAGGCCCACCGGGGAGCTGTTTTTT

abundance: -
v_gene: TRBV7-3
d_gene: TRBD2
j_gene: TRBJ2-7
CDR3aa: CASSQAGGRGEQYF
CDR3nt: TGTGCCAGCAGCCAAGCGGGAGGCCGTGGGGAGCAGTACTTC

abundance: -
v_gene: TRBV29-1
d_gene: -
j_gene: TRBJ1-1
CDR3aa: CSGTMGTEAFF
CDR3nt: TGCAGCGGTACTATGGGGACTGAAGCTTTCTTT

abundance: once
v_gene: TRBV5-1
d_gene: TRBD2
j_gene: TRBJ2-1
CDR3aa: CASSLAIITSGRNNEQFF
CDR3nt: TGCGCCAGCAGCCTAGCGATAATTACTAGCGGGAGGAACAATGAGCAGTTCTTC

abundance: -
v_gene: TRBV30
d_gene: -
j_gene: TRBJ2-1
CDR3aa: CAWSLTGPWDEQFF
CDR3nt: TGTGCCTGGAGTTTGACCGGGCCCTGGGATGAGCAGTTCTTC

abundance: -
v_gene: TRBV7-2
d_gene: -
j_gene: TRBJ2-5
CDR3aa: CASSFPQETQYF
CDR3nt: TGTGCCAGCAGCTTCCCCCAAGAGACCCAGTACTTC

abundance: -
v_gene: TRBV11-3
d_gene: TRBD1
j_gene: TRBJ2-3
CDR3aa: CASSQQGEKSDTQYF
CDR3nt: TGTGCCAGCAGCCAACAGGGGGAGAAGTCAGATACGCAGTATTTT

abundance: -
v_gene: TRBV7-2
d_gene: -
j_gene: TRBJ2-7
CDR3aa: CASSGNYEQYF
CDR3nt: TGTGCCAGCAGCGGCAACTACGAGCAGTACTTC

abundance: -
v_gene: TRBV28
d_gene: TRBD2
j_gene: TRBJ2-5
CDR3aa: CASNIAGGGEQYF
CDR3nt: TGTGCCAGCAATATTGCGGGAGGGGGAGAGCAGTACTTC

abundance: -
v_gene: TRBV29-1
d_gene: -
j_gene: TRBJ2-5
CDR3aa: CSGGAFQETQYF
CDR3nt: TGCAGCGGAGGGGCTTTCCAAGAGACCCAGTACTTC

abundance: -
v_gene: TRBV2
d_gene: -
j_gene: TRBJ2-7
CDR3aa: CASNQGGYEQYF
CDR3nt: TGTGCCAGCAATCAGGGAGGCTACGAGCAGTACTTC

abundance: -
v_gene: TRBV19
d_gene: -
j_gene: TRBJ1-2
CDR3aa: CASSMRSMGYTF
CDR3nt: TGTGCCAGTAGTATGCGGAGTATGGGCTACACCTTC

abundance: -
v_gene: TRBV4-1
d_gene: -
j_gene: TRBJ2-3
CDR3aa: CASSRTGPPFFTDTQYF
CDR3nt: TGCGCCAGCAGCCGAACCGGGCCCCCTTTCTTCACAGATACGCAGTATTTT

abundance: -
v_gene: TRBV5-1
d_gene: TRBD2
j_gene: TRBJ2-2
CDR3aa: CASSLLAGGPGELFF
CDR3nt: TGCGCCAGCAGCTTACTAGCGGGTGGCCCCGGGGAGCTGTTTTTT

abundance: -
v_gene: TRBV6-5
d_gene: TRBD1
j_gene: TRBJ1-2
CDR3aa: CASSLKGAPLLGYTF
CDR3nt: TGTGCCAGCAGTCTCAAGGGGGCTCCGCTCCTTGGCTACACCTTC

abundance: -
v_gene: TRBV10-3
d_gene: -
j_gene: TRBJ1-1
CDR3aa: CAISESWENTEAFF
CDR3nt: TGTGCCATCAGTGAGTCCTGGGAGAACACTGAAGCTTTCTTT

abundance: once
v_gene: TRBV18
d_gene: -
j_gene: TRBJ1-1
CDR3aa: CASSPFGGYHEAFF
CDR3nt: TGTGCCAGCTCACCTTTTGGGGGGTATCATGAAGCTTTCTTT

abundance: -
v_gene: TRBV28
d_gene: -
j_gene: TRBJ2-7
CDR3aa: CASRPPARGPYEQYF
CDR3nt: TGTGCCAGCAGACCGCCGGCCCGGGGACCCTACGAGCAGTACTTC

abundance: -
v_gene: TRBV5-1
d_gene: -
j_gene: TRBJ2-5
CDR3aa: CASSRGGLETQYF
CDR3nt: TGCGCCAGCAGCCGAGGGGGTTTGGAGACCCAGTACTTC

abundance: -
v_gene: TRBV12-5
d_gene: -
j_gene: TRBJ1-1
CDR3aa: CASVRGEVRSEAFF
CDR3nt: TGTGCTAGTGTCCGGGGGGAGGTACGCTCTGAAGCTTTCTTT

abundance: -
v_gene: TRBV4-1
d_gene: -
j_gene: TRBJ2-1
CDR3aa: CASSPVPTGPNEQFF
CDR3nt: TGCGCCAGCAGCCCCGTCCCCACAGGGCCCAATGAGCAGTTCTTC

abundance: -
v_gene: TRBV27
d_gene: TRBD1
j_gene: TRBJ1-1
CDR3aa: CASSLYGTANTEAFF
CDR3nt: TGTGCCAGCAGTTTATACGGGACAGCGAACACTGAAGCTTTCTTT

abundance: -
v_gene: TRBV4-3
d_gene: TRBD1
j_gene: TRBJ2-7
CDR3aa: CASSQARVGLGTGRYEQYF
CDR3nt: TGCGCCAGCAGCCAAGCTAGAGTCGGTCTCGGGACAGGCCGCTACGAGCAGTACTTC

abundance: -
v_gene: TRBV4-1
d_gene: -
j_gene: TRBJ1-1
CDR3aa: CASSQVPLDGGRAFF
CDR3nt: TGCGCCAGCAGCCAAGTCCCCTTAGATGGGGGAAGAGCTTTCTTT

abundance: -
v_gene: TRBV7-3
d_gene: TRBD1
j_gene: TRBJ2-7
CDR3aa: CASSPNSGQGGEQYF
CDR3nt: TGTGCCAGCAGCCCCAATTCGGGACAGGGGGGCGAGCAGTACTTC

abundance: few
v_gene: TRBV5-1
d_gene: -
j_gene: TRBJ1-1
CDR3aa: CASSLFIGEREAFF
CDR3nt: TGCGCCAGCAGCTTGTTCATAGGCGAGAGGGAAGCTTTCTTT

abundance: -
v_gene: TRBV28
d_gene: -
j_gene: TRBJ1-1
CDR3aa: CASSLPGLGNTEAFF
CDR3nt: TGTGCCAGCAGTCTACCAGGGTTGGGGAACACTGAAGCTTTCTTT

abundance: -
v_gene: TRBV18
d_gene: -
j_gene: TRBJ2-7
CDR3aa: CASSPPNSLLSYEQYF
CDR3nt: TGTGCCAGCTCACCGCCGAACAGCCTATTATCCTACGAGCAGTACTTC

abundance: -
v_gene: TRBV10-2
d_gene: -
j_gene: TRBJ2-6
CDR3aa: CASRPSVSGANVLTF
CDR3nt: TGCGCCAGCAGGCCCTCAGTCTCTGGGGCCAACGTCCTGACTTTC

abundance: -
v_gene: TRBV5-4
d_gene: TRBD2
j_gene: TRBJ2-1
CDR3aa: CASNSRLAGDNNEQFF
CDR3nt: TGTGCCAGCAACTCTCGACTAGCGGGAGACAACAATGAGCAGTTCTTC

abundance: few
v_gene: TRBV30
d_gene: -
j_gene: TRBJ1-1
CDR3aa: CAWSVPMNTEAFF
CDR3nt: TGTGCCTGGAGTGTACCCATGAACACTGAAGCTTTCTTT

abundance: -
v_gene: TRBV7-2
d_gene: TRBD1
j_gene: TRBJ2-1
CDR3aa: CASSSTGGYNEQFF
CDR3nt: TGTGCCAGCAGCTCGACAGGGGGCTACAATGAGCAGTTCTTC

abundance: -
v_gene: TRBV19
d_gene: -
j_gene: TRBJ1-2
CDR3aa: CASGGGRNYGYTF
CDR3nt: TGTGCCAGCGGGGGGGGCCGCAACTATGGCTACACCTTC

abundance: few
v_gene: TRBV16
d_gene: -
j_gene: TRBJ1-3
CDR3aa: CASSPRAGSGNTIYF
CDR3nt: TGTGCCAGCAGCCCCCGTGCAGGGTCGGGAAACACCATATATTTT

abundance: -
v_gene: TRBV28
d_gene: -
j_gene: TRBJ2-7
CDR3aa: CASSRYRVRASEQYF
CDR3nt: TGTGCCAGCAGCCGTTACCGGGTCCGGGCCTCCGAGCAGTACTTC

abundance: few
v_gene: TRBV14
d_gene: TRBD1
j_gene: TRBJ2-7
CDR3aa: CASSRETGGGYEQYF
CDR3nt: TGTGCCAGCAGCCGAGAGACAGGGGGCGGCTACGAGCAGTACTTC

abundance: -
v_gene: TRBV18
d_gene: TRBD1
j_gene: TRBJ2-7
CDR3aa: CASSPGTVSYEQYF
CDR3nt: TGTGCCAGCTCACCCGGGACAGTGTCCTACGAGCAGTACTTC

abundance: -
v_gene: TRBV28
d_gene: TRBD1
j_gene: TRBJ1-4
CDR3aa: CASSSTGGVNEKLFF
CDR3nt: TGTGCCAGCAGTTCAACAGGGGGCGTCAATGAAAAACTGTTTTTT

abundance: once
v_gene: TRBV20-1
d_gene: -
j_gene: TRBJ1-2
CDR3aa: CSARTFSGYTF
CDR3nt: TGCAGTGCTAGGACTTTCTCTGGCTACACCTTC

abundance: -
v_gene: TRBV30
d_gene: -
j_gene: TRBJ1-3
CDR3aa: CAWSFGPSSGNTIYF
CDR3nt: TGTGCCTGGAGTTTCGGGCCGTCCTCTGGAAACACCATATATTTT